Included here is one TCR beta chain sequence, with context. This entry comes from a study of blood T cell repertoires in COVID-19. About the study: From T cells, B-cell-depleted T cells, or PBMCs came the material, which was cDNA or gDNA.

TCRdb's copy holds only in-frame clones and misses some; the assay was immunoSEQ multiplex PCR. The table includes a few hundred thousand clones, over 80% detected once. The sequenced sample was peripheral blood. The receptor was isolated from a young man who had recovered from COVID-19.

The CDR3 loop reads CASWPTGARNSPLHF. The CDR3 DNA is TGTGCCAGCTGGCCTACAGGGGCTAGGAATTCACCCCTCCACTTT. The rearrangement links TRBV6-5 to TRBJ1-6; 7 bases map to TRBD1. The CDR3 contains 15 residues. With V trimmed by 8 bases and J by 7 bases, 11 bases remained unmatched. CDR1 MNHEY and CDR2 SVGAGI come from the germline V gene.